The rows below give T cell receptor beta chains drawn from one sample of a study of OX40 agonist ivuxolimab in advanced cancers. Sequencing used immunoSEQ multiplex PCR; TCRdb keeps in-frame clones, though not all of them. Of tens of thousands of clones listed, 90% were seen once; the top ten hold 0.3% to 0.4%. Sample: CD4+ or CD8+ T cells sorted from blood, taken in a trial of the OX40 agonist ivuxolimab. The receptors were gathered from an adult with an advanced solid tumor such as melanoma, head and neck, liver or kidney cancer. The CDR3 runs from the conserved cysteine through the conserved F or W. Each record gives: D gene, J gene, V gene, clone size, CDR3 DNA, CDR3 protein. The D gene is left open where the match is weak. Some rows have no size entry. The others give once, few or many, or a class for an expanded clone.

d_call: .
j_call: TRBJ1-1
v_call: TRBV29-1
clone_size: .
cdr3_nt: TGCAGCGTTGTCGGTAAGGGATGGGACACTGAAGCTTTCTTT
cdr3_aa: CSVVGKGWDTEAFF

d_call: .
j_call: TRBJ1-4
v_call: TRBV5-1
clone_size: .
cdr3_nt: TGCGCCAGCAGCCTAGAGGGTAATGAAAAACTGTTTTTT
cdr3_aa: CASSLEGNEKLFF

d_call: .
j_call: TRBJ1-4
v_call: TRBV4-3
clone_size: .
cdr3_nt: TGCGCCAGCAGCCAAGACTGGGGCCAGGTGGCGTTTTTT
cdr3_aa: CASSQDWGQVAFF

d_call: .
j_call: TRBJ2-3
v_call: TRBV7-9
clone_size: .
cdr3_nt: TGTGCCAGCAGCAGTGGGTCGGCGGCAGATACGCAGTATTTT
cdr3_aa: CASSSGSAADTQYF

d_call: .
j_call: TRBJ2-3
v_call: TRBV5-1
clone_size: .
cdr3_nt: TGCGCCAGCAGCTTGGCCGTATTAGCGGAGGCAGATACGCAGTATTTT
cdr3_aa: CASSLAVLAEADTQYF

d_call: .
j_call: TRBJ2-6
v_call: TRBV7-6
clone_size: .
cdr3_nt: TGTGCCAGCAGCGACGACTCAGGGGCAGTCGGCTCTGGGGCCAACGTCCTGACTTTC
cdr3_aa: CASSDDSGAVGSGANVLTF

d_call: .
j_call: TRBJ2-1
v_call: TRBV27
clone_size: .
cdr3_nt: TGTGCCAGCAGTTTATTGGGGGGGCCTTACAATGAGCAGTTCTTC
cdr3_aa: CASSLLGGPYNEQFF

d_call: TRBD2
j_call: TRBJ2-7
v_call: TRBV5-1
clone_size: .
cdr3_nt: TGCGCCAGCAGCTCGGGACTAGCGGCCTCCTACGAGCAGTACTTC
cdr3_aa: CASSSGLAASYEQYF

d_call: TRBD2
j_call: TRBJ2-5
v_call: TRBV5-1
clone_size: .
cdr3_nt: TGCGCCAGCAGCTTGGTCATAGCGGGGGGGCTTTCAGAGACCCAGTACTTC
cdr3_aa: CASSLVIAGGLSETQYF

d_call: .
j_call: TRBJ1-5
v_call: TRBV25-1
clone_size: .
cdr3_nt: TGTGCCAGCAGTGACCTGGGAGGACAGCCCCAGCATTTT
cdr3_aa: CASSDLGGQPQHF

d_call: .
j_call: TRBJ1-4
v_call: TRBV7-2
clone_size: .
cdr3_nt: TGTGCCAGCAGCTTAGACGGGGGCTATGAAAAACTGTTTTTT
cdr3_aa: CASSLDGGYEKLFF

d_call: .
j_call: TRBJ1-5
v_call: TRBV27
clone_size: once
cdr3_nt: TGTGCCAGCAGTTTATGGGGTCGGCAGTCCCTAATCGGGCCCCAGCATTTT
cdr3_aa: CASSLWGRQSLIGPQHF

d_call: .
j_call: TRBJ2-5
v_call: TRBV7-2
clone_size: .
cdr3_nt: TGTGCCAGCAGCTTATTCTCAGGACAAGAGACCCAGTACTTC
cdr3_aa: CASSLFSGQETQYF

d_call: TRBD1
j_call: TRBJ1-6
v_call: TRBV7-3
clone_size: .
cdr3_nt: TGTGCCAGCAGCCCCCAGGGGGCAAAGTCACCCCTCCACTTT
cdr3_aa: CASSPQGAKSPLHF

d_call: TRBD2
j_call: TRBJ2-1
v_call: TRBV6-5
clone_size: .
cdr3_nt: TGTGCCACCGTGAGGACTAGCGGGAGGCATGAGCAGTTCTTC
cdr3_aa: CATVRTSGRHEQFF

d_call: TRBD2
j_call: TRBJ2-5
v_call: TRBV5-1
clone_size: .
cdr3_nt: TGCGCCAGCAGCTTGGGCGGGGGGCCTGTGGAGACCCAGTACTTC
cdr3_aa: CASSLGGGPVETQYF

d_call: .
j_call: TRBJ1-2
v_call: TRBV7-2
clone_size: .
cdr3_nt: TGTGCCAGCAGCATCCGGGGGGTAGACGGCTACACCTTC
cdr3_aa: CASSIRGVDGYTF

d_call: .
j_call: TRBJ1-4
v_call: TRBV5-1
clone_size: .
cdr3_nt: TGCGCCAGCAGCTGGAAGGGAGCCCTTAATGAAAAACTGTTTTTT
cdr3_aa: CASSWKGALNEKLFF

d_call: .
j_call: TRBJ2-1
v_call: TRBV30
clone_size: .
cdr3_nt: TGTGCCTGGAGTGGAAGTGGTGAGCAGTTCTTC
cdr3_aa: CAWSGSGEQFF

d_call: .
j_call: TRBJ2-3
v_call: TRBV30
clone_size: .
cdr3_nt: TGTGCCTGGAGTAAGGGAGACACAGATACGCAGTATTTT
cdr3_aa: CAWSKGDTDTQYF

d_call: .
j_call: TRBJ1-4
v_call: TRBV18
clone_size: .
cdr3_nt: TGTGCCAGCTCACCACAGGGATGGAATGAAAAACTGTTTTTT
cdr3_aa: CASSPQGWNEKLFF

d_call: TRBD1
j_call: TRBJ2-7
v_call: TRBV4-3
clone_size: .
cdr3_nt: TGCGCCAGCAGCCAAGGGACAGGGTCCAAGGACGAGCAGTACTTC
cdr3_aa: CASSQGTGSKDEQYF

d_call: .
j_call: TRBJ2-1
v_call: TRBV7-6
clone_size: .
cdr3_nt: TGTGCCAGCAGCTTAGTCATGGGAGTTCGAAGCAATGAGCAGTTCTTC
cdr3_aa: CASSLVMGVRSNEQFF

d_call: .
j_call: TRBJ2-7
v_call: TRBV28
clone_size: .
cdr3_nt: TGTGCCAGCGGACGGGGGGCGGGTGAGCAGTACTTC
cdr3_aa: CASGRGAGEQYF

d_call: TRBD1
j_call: TRBJ2-4
v_call: TRBV10-1
clone_size: .
cdr3_nt: TGCGCCACCAGCACCGGGACAGACGACATTCAGTACTTC
cdr3_aa: CATSTGTDDIQYF

d_call: .
j_call: TRBJ2-5
v_call: TRBV30
clone_size: .
cdr3_nt: TGTGCCTGGAGTGTCGGGCAAGAGACCCAGTACTTC
cdr3_aa: CAWSVGQETQYF

d_call: .
j_call: TRBJ2-2
v_call: TRBV28
clone_size: .
cdr3_nt: TGTGCCAGCAGTTTATTTGGGAGAGGGCCGCTCACCGGGGAGCTGTTTTTT
cdr3_aa: CASSLFGRGPLTGELFF

d_call: .
j_call: TRBJ2-7
v_call: TRBV5-8
clone_size: .
cdr3_nt: TGTGCCAGCAGCTTACAGGCCCCCTACGAGCAGTACTTC
cdr3_aa: CASSLQAPYEQYF

d_call: .
j_call: TRBJ1-3
v_call: TRBV2
clone_size: few
cdr3_nt: TGTGCCAGCAGGGGACAAATCTCTGGAAACACCATATATTTT
cdr3_aa: CASRGQISGNTIYF

d_call: .
j_call: TRBJ2-1
v_call: TRBV21-1
clone_size: .
cdr3_nt: TGTGCCAGCAGCCCCCTGGAGACTTCGAGCTCCTACAATGAGCAGTTCTTC
cdr3_aa: CASSPLETSSSYNEQFF

d_call: .
j_call: TRBJ2-5
v_call: TRBV7-9
clone_size: .
cdr3_nt: TGTGCCAGCAGCGAGGCCGTCGGGACCCAAGAGACCCAGTACTTC
cdr3_aa: CASSEAVGTQETQYF

d_call: .
j_call: TRBJ1-5
v_call: TRBV5-1
clone_size: .
cdr3_nt: TGCGCCAGCAGCCTCTCATCGGGGAATCAGCCCCAGCATTTT
cdr3_aa: CASSLSSGNQPQHF

d_call: .
j_call: TRBJ2-5
v_call: TRBV5-1
clone_size: .
cdr3_nt: TGCGCCAGCAGCTTGGGGGGGCCATACCAAGAGACCCAGTACTTC
cdr3_aa: CASSLGGPYQETQYF

d_call: TRBD1
j_call: TRBJ1-6
v_call: TRBV5-6
clone_size: .
cdr3_nt: TGTGCCAGCAGCTTGGGGGACAGGGGGAATTCACCCCTCCACTTT
cdr3_aa: CASSLGDRGNSPLHF

d_call: .
j_call: TRBJ2-6
v_call: TRBV4-3
clone_size: .
cdr3_nt: TGCGCCAGCAGCCAGGCCCTTCGGAGCTCTGGGGCCAACGTCCTGACTTTC
cdr3_aa: CASSQALRSSGANVLTF

d_call: TRBD1
j_call: TRBJ2-1
v_call: TRBV27
clone_size: .
cdr3_nt: TGTGCCAGCAGCCCTCGGGACAGGGGTCGAAATGAGCAGTTCTTC
cdr3_aa: CASSPRDRGRNEQFF

d_call: .
j_call: TRBJ2-7
v_call: TRBV6-5
clone_size: .
cdr3_nt: TGTGCCAGCAGTTACTCGTCTGGAGGGGGGAGTTACGAGCAGTACTTC
cdr3_aa: CASSYSSGGGSYEQYF

d_call: TRBD2
j_call: TRBJ2-5
v_call: TRBV5-1
clone_size: .
cdr3_nt: TGCGCCAGCAGCCCGGCGGATACCGGGGGGGAGACCCAGTACTTC
cdr3_aa: CASSPADTGGETQYF

d_call: TRBD1
j_call: TRBJ1-5
v_call: TRBV19
clone_size: .
cdr3_nt: TGTGCCAGTAGTATAGGGACAGGGGGCTATCAGCCCCAGCATTTT
cdr3_aa: CASSIGTGGYQPQHF

d_call: .
j_call: TRBJ2-2
v_call: TRBV29-1
clone_size: .
cdr3_nt: TGCAGCGCGGGACCCTACGGGGAGCTGTTTTTT
cdr3_aa: CSAGPYGELFF

d_call: .
j_call: TRBJ1-4
v_call: TRBV6-1
clone_size: .
cdr3_nt: TGTGCCAGCAGGGAACAGGTGTATGAAAAACTGTTTTTT
cdr3_aa: CASREQVYEKLFF

d_call: TRBD1
j_call: TRBJ1-3
v_call: TRBV4-3
clone_size: .
cdr3_nt: TGCGCCAGCAGCCAAGAAATACCGGGACAGGGTTACGTTTACGGAAACACCATATATTTT
cdr3_aa: CASSQEIPGQGYVYGNTIYF

d_call: .
j_call: TRBJ1-1
v_call: TRBV5-1
clone_size: .
cdr3_nt: TGCGCCAGCAGCTTGGCCATCGGACTCATGAACACTGAAGCTTTCTTT
cdr3_aa: CASSLAIGLMNTEAFF

d_call: .
j_call: TRBJ2-3
v_call: TRBV29-1
clone_size: once
cdr3_nt: TGCAGCCTGGGGCGACTCGGCACAGATACGCAGTATTTT
cdr3_aa: CSLGRLGTDTQYF

d_call: .
j_call: TRBJ1-4
v_call: TRBV28
clone_size: .
cdr3_nt: TGTGCCAGCACCGGACCGACGGACGAAAAACTGTTTTTT
cdr3_aa: CASTGPTDEKLFF

d_call: .
j_call: TRBJ1-1
v_call: TRBV7-9
clone_size: .
cdr3_nt: TGTGCCAGCAGCCCCGCTGCGGCTGAAGCTTTCTTT
cdr3_aa: CASSPAAAEAFF

d_call: .
j_call: TRBJ2-7
v_call: TRBV6-5
clone_size: .
cdr3_nt: TGTGCCAGCAGTTCACCTTCCGTGGGTAGCGAGCAGTACTTC
cdr3_aa: CASSSPSVGSEQYF

d_call: TRBD2
j_call: TRBJ2-5
v_call: TRBV27
clone_size: .
cdr3_nt: TGTGCCAGCAGTTTATCACGGACTAGCGGGTTCCAAGAGACCCAGTACTTC
cdr3_aa: CASSLSRTSGFQETQYF

d_call: .
j_call: TRBJ1-5
v_call: TRBV14
clone_size: .
cdr3_nt: TGTGCCAGCAGCCTTGGCGAGGCGCAGCCCCAGCATTTT
cdr3_aa: CASSLGEAQPQHF

d_call: .
j_call: TRBJ2-3
v_call: TRBV2
clone_size: .
cdr3_nt: TGTGCCAGCAGTGAAGGGGTCCCGGTACAGATCCCAGATACGCAGTATTTT
cdr3_aa: CASSEGVPVQIPDTQYF

d_call: .
j_call: TRBJ2-7
v_call: TRBV5-1
clone_size: .
cdr3_nt: TGCGCCAGCAGCTTGGGGGACGGCGTGAACGAGCAGTACTTC
cdr3_aa: CASSLGDGVNEQYF

d_call: .
j_call: TRBJ2-6
v_call: TRBV28
clone_size: .
cdr3_nt: TGTGCCAGCAGTCACCGGGGCTCTGGGGCCAACGTCCTGACTTTC
cdr3_aa: CASSHRGSGANVLTF

d_call: TRBD1
j_call: TRBJ1-4
v_call: TRBV9
clone_size: .
cdr3_nt: TGTGCCAGCAGCGGTAACAGGGGGCTCCCTGAAAAACTGTTTTTT
cdr3_aa: CASSGNRGLPEKLFF

d_call: .
j_call: TRBJ2-5
v_call: TRBV5-4
clone_size: .
cdr3_nt: TGTGCCAGCTCCACCCCAGCGGTCCAAGAGACCCAGTACTTC
cdr3_aa: CASSTPAVQETQYF

d_call: TRBD1
j_call: TRBJ2-5
v_call: TRBV19
clone_size: .
cdr3_nt: TGTGCCAGCAGACAGGGGGCAGGGACGGAGACCCAGTACTTC
cdr3_aa: CASRQGAGTETQYF